The 27 T cell receptor beta chains listed next were all sequenced from one sample in a study of cytomegalovirus exposure and HLA in healthy donors (dated by TCRdb to 2016 to 2017). The library was prepared using the immunoSEQ multiplex PCR assay. TCRdb provides this immuneACCESS table in a form limited to in-frame rearrangements. Some clones are lacking; in checked studies, under half of them reflect an unresolved V gene, and why the rest are absent is not known. A total of 89,000 or so clones appear in this sample, 85% to 95% of them only once. The ten largest clonotypes hold 1.1% of the sample. Sequenced input: PBMCs. These receptors came from a woman in her twenties or thirties in good health and CMV-seropositive.

V and J are TRBV30 and TRBJ2-3; tentatively, D is TRBD2 (6 bases). Trimming removed 0 bases at V and 2 bases at J, with 9 bases between. Germline values: CDR1 GTSNPN, CDR2 SVGIG (reference sequence). This CDR3 comprises 14 residues. CDR3 loop: CAWSVGGITDTQYF. The DNA of the CDR3 is TGTGCCTGGAGTGTAGGCGGGATCACAGATACGCAGTATTTT.

The chain couples TRBV7-9 to TRBJ2-5; TRBD1 agrees at 8 bases. Trimming cost V 5 bases and J 5 bases; bases outside gene matches: 10. Germline V lookup: CDR1 SEHNR, CDR2 FQNEAQ (reference sequence). This CDR3 is 15 amino acids long. CDR3 residues: CASSAPQGARETQYF. The CDR3 nucleotides read TGTGCCAGCAGCGCTCCCCAGGGGGCGCGGGAGACCCAGTACTTC.

The chain has TRBV5-1 and TRBJ2-5, with 16 bases identical to TRBD2. The CDR3 loop spans 17 amino acids. Germline V CDR1 and CDR2: SGHRS, YFSETQ. J gave up 5 bases and V 4 bases, and 8 bases lay outside the gene matches. The CDR3: CASSTGLAGGPGETQYF. The CDR3 bases are TGCGCCAGCAGCACGGGACTAGCGGGAGGGCCGGGTGAGACCCAGTACTTC.

The J gene is TRBJ1-1, the V gene TRBV6-5, with a possible D match to TRBD1 (5 bases). The CDR3 covers 13 residues. CDR1 and CDR2 (germline): MNHEY, SVGAGI. Trimming cost V 2 bases and J 10 bases, with 14 bases left between them. CDR3 coding DNA: TGTGCCAGCAGTTACACCGGGGGATCTTCAGCTTTCTTT. Translated, it gives CASSYTGGSSAFF.

The CDR3: CASSKAGTSGSPGGYEQYF. The CDR3 DNA reads as TGTGCCAGCAGCAAAGCAGGAACTAGCGGGAGTCCGGGGGGCTACGAGCAGTACTTC. V is TRBV21-1 and J is TRBJ2-7; the table's D call of TRBD2 was not tested on the DNA. TRBV21-1 represents a pseudogene. This CDR3 contains 19 residues.

This chain joins TRBV4-2 and TRBJ2-1, with 9 bases fitting TRBD2. V gave up 7 bases and J gave up 7 bases; unmatched junction bases: 2. The CDR3 covers 12 residues. CDR1 is LGHNA, CDR2 YNFKEQ, per germline. The CDR3 reads CASISGRNEQFF. CDR3 sequence (DNA): TGTGCCAGCATTAGCGGGAGAAATGAGCAGTTCTTC.

This clone was recorded only once. The chain carries TRBV30 and TRBJ1-2, with 7 nucleotides matching TRBD1. Germline assignment: CDR1 GTSNPN and CDR2 SVGIG (reference sequence). J gave up 8 bases and V 5 bases, and 5 bases lay outside the gene matches. This CDR3 spans 11 amino acids. For the CDR3, the DNA is TGTGCCTGGTGGGACAGCTGGGGCTACACCTTC. Translation: CAWWDSWGYTF.

The J gene is TRBJ1-2, the V gene TRBV28; D is ambiguous. The CDR3 contains 13 residues. Germline assignment: CDR1 MDHEN and CDR2 SYDVKM. Trimming pared 2 bases from V and 8 bases from J, leaving 12 bases between. In DNA form, the CDR3 reads TGTGCCAGCAGTTTAGTAGAGTACCGGGGCTACACCTTC. Translating it yields CASSLVEYRGYTF.

The chain recombines TRBV29-1 with TRBJ1-1, with TRBD1 identical over 12 bases. V shed 6 bases and J 4 bases; nucleotides not matched to a gene: 15. Germline values: CDR1 SQVTM, CDR2 ANQGSEA. The CDR3 has 17 amino acids. Here the CDR3 reads CSVLLLTGTGGFTEAFF. CDR3 nucleotides: TGCAGCGTCCTGTTACTCACCGGGACAGGGGGCTTCACTGAAGCTTTCTTT.

CDR3 residues: CASSTITGGEQPQHF. The CDR3 bases are TGTGCCAGTAGTACCATTACAGGGGGGGAGCAGCCCCAGCATTTT. The rearrangement uses TRBV19 and TRBJ1-5; the match to TRBD1 covers 8 bases. CDR1 is LNHDA and CDR2 is SQIVND in the germline V gene (reference sequence). The ends lost 4 bases at V and 7 bases at J; junction bases unmatched: 9. CDR3 length: 15 amino acids.

The chain employs TRBV5-8 and TRBJ2-5, with D perhaps matching TRBD2 (5 bases). This CDR3 has 13 residues. V lost 4 bases to trimming and J lost 10 bases, with 17 bases between them. The germline gives CDR1 SGHTS, CDR2 YDEGEE. The CDR3 region is CASSLTLRSGQYF. CDR3 sequence (DNA): TGTGCCAGCAGCCTGACGTTACGCAGCGGCCAGTACTTC.

The chain couples TRBV7-2 to TRBJ2-7, with D tentatively TRBD1 (5 bases). The CDR3 totals 14 residues. Per the germline V gene, CDR1 is SGHTA and CDR2 is FQGNSA. The V and J ends lost 5 bases and 1 base respectively, with 12 bases between them. The CDR3 nucleotides read TGTGCCAGCAGCCCCGACAGTAGGTCCTACGAGCAGTACTTC. Protein product: CASSPDSRSYEQYF.

The DNA of the CDR3 is TGCAGCGTTGAAGGGATACAGGGGGGCACTGAAGCTTTCTTT. Amino acids: CSVEGIQGGTEAFF. V usage is TRBV29-1 and J usage is TRBJ1-1; 8 positions match TRBD1. This CDR3 spans 14 amino acids. The V segment lost 1 base and the J segment 4 bases; nucleotides outside the gene matches: 5. CDR1 and CDR2 from the germline V gene are SQVTM and ANQGSEA.

The V call is TRBV19, the J call TRBJ1-5; 8 bases map to TRBD1. The junction had 12 bases not matched to a gene; V was cut back by 6 bases and J by 5 bases. Germline-derived CDR1 and CDR2 are LNHDA and SQIVND (reference sequence). CDR3 length: 16 amino acids. The CDR3 coding sequence is TGTGCCAGTAGCAACTCCGGGACAGGCTTAGATCAGCCCCAGCATTTT. It encodes CASSNSGTGLDQPQHF.

The chain is built from TRBV7-3 and TRBJ1-2, with unresolved D. The ends were cut back, 2 bases at V and 5 bases at J, with 12 bases in the middle. This CDR3 has 14 residues. The germline V gene encodes CDR1 SGHTA and CDR2 FQGTGA. CDR3 sequence: CASSLSGESYGYTF. The DNA of the CDR3 is TGTGCCAGCAGCTTATCGGGAGAGAGTTATGGCTACACCTTC.

The CDR3 bases are TGTGCCAGCAGTTACAGTATGGGGGACAGGGCACCTCAAGCTTTCTTT. This sequence encodes CASSYSMGDRAPQAFF. This chain joins TRBV6-6 and TRBJ1-1; 9 positions match TRBD1. V gave up 2 bases and J gave up 9 bases; unmatched junction bases: 13. Germline CDR1 and CDR2: MNHNY and SVGAGI (reference sequence). The CDR3 has 16 amino acids.

The V and J genes are TRBV5-1 and TRBJ2-1; 11 bases align to TRBD2. The CDR3 length is 20 residues. Germline V gives CDR1 SGHRS, CDR2 YFSETQ. Germline trimming cut 4 bases from V and 5 bases from J; bases unmatched to any gene: 20. CDR3 sequence: CASSQEVLAGGQTLNNEQFF. As DNA, the CDR3 is TGCGCCAGCAGCCAGGAAGTCTTAGCGGGAGGGCAAACACTTAACAATGAGCAGTTCTTC.

The chain combines TRBV30 with TRBJ2-7, with a tentative D call TRBD2 (6 bases). CDR1 and CDR2 (germline): GTSNPN, SVGIG (reference sequence). The CDR3 runs to 14 residues. V lost 2 bases and J 2 bases, leaving 13 bases between the germline ends. The CDR3 spells CAWSIGSLTYEQYF. CDR3 nucleotide sequence: TGTGCCTGGAGTATCGGGAGTCTGACCTACGAGCAGTACTTC.

A few counts support this clone. This chain uses TRBV28 with TRBJ1-3, with TRBD1 matching over 8 bases. V lost 6 bases to trimming and J lost 7 bases; unmatched junction nucleotides: 14. CDR3 length: 16 amino acids. Germline V lookup: CDR1 MDHEN, CDR2 SYDVKM. The CDR3 DNA sequence: TGTGCCAGCAGCGGTCCAGGGGGCTGGTATAGTAACACCATATATTTT. Encoded protein: CASSGPGGWYSNTIYF.

This clone was found once. The J gene is TRBJ2-1, the V gene TRBV18; the D gene is possibly TRBD1 (5 bases). Trimming pared 5 bases from V and 4 bases from J, leaving 33 bases between. Germline CDR1 and CDR2: KGHSH and LQKENI. This CDR3 has 21 residues. The CDR3 loop reads CASSLGPRQKWNEKVYNEQFF. The CDR3 bases are TGTGCCAGCTCATTAGGGCCGCGACAGAAATGGAATGAAAAAGTTTACAATGAGCAGTTCTTC.

The chain carries TRBV2 and TRBJ2-7; 12 positions agree with TRBD2. Germline V gives CDR1 SNHLY, CDR2 FYNNEI. The V segment lost 7 bases and the J segment 5 bases; nucleotides outside the gene matches: 15. The CDR3 extends over 17 amino acids. The CDR3 protein is CASTLSRGRTSGNEQYF. The CDR3 DNA is TGTGCCAGCACCCTATCCCGGGGGAGGACTAGCGGGAACGAGCAGTACTTC. Full variable domain (outside the CDR3, taken from reference TRBV2 and TRBJ2-7): EPEVTQTPSHQVTQMGQEVILRCVPISNHLYFYWYRQILGQKVEFLVSFYNNEISEKSEIFDDQFSVERPDGSNFTLKIRSTKLEDSAMYFCASTLSRGRTSGNEQYFGPGTRLTVT.

This clone was seen once. V and J are TRBV15 and TRBJ2-3; 12 nucleotides agree with TRBD2. Germline CDR1 and CDR2: LNHNV and YYDKDF (reference sequence). There are 14 residues in the CDR3. The V and J ends lost 8 bases and 3 bases, in that order; junction bases with no gene match: 3. DNA for the CDR3: TGTGCCACCTCGACTAGCGGGAGAACAGATACGCAGTATTTT. It is translated as CATSTSGRTDTQYF.

The chain recombines TRBV9 with TRBJ2-3; perhaps TRBD1 as D (6 bases). Trimming pared 0 bases from V and 5 bases from J, leaving 19 bases between. The CDR3 runs 17 residues. Germline CDR1 is SGDLS and CDR2 is YYNGEE. The CDR3: CASSVDLPTGIGDTQYF. The CDR3 region has the DNA TGTGCCAGCAGCGTAGATTTGCCGACAGGCATCGGAGATACGCAGTATTTT.

The rearrangement links TRBV28 to TRBJ2-7, with a weak D call TRBD2 (5 bases). Between the trimmed V and J ends, which lost 5 bases and 0 bases, there was a span of 8 bases. The CDR3 spans 13 residues. Germline lookup yields CDR1 MDHEN and CDR2 SYDVKM. CDR3: CASSTRDSYEQYF. The DNA for the CDR3 is TGTGCCAGCAGTACCCGGGACTCCTACGAGCAGTACTTC.

The table lists this clone with a few counts. This chain connects TRBV30 to TRBJ1-1; D remains ambiguous. CDR3 length: 13 amino acids. V shed 0 bases and J shed 6 bases, with 11 bases lying between them. CDR1 is GTSNPN, CDR2 SVGIG, per germline (reference sequence). The CDR3 coding sequence is TGTGCCTGGAGTGTAACCCGGGTCCCTGAAGCTTTCTTT. This encodes CAWSVTRVPEAFF.

The chain combines TRBV19 with TRBJ1-2; D unclear. V lost 7 bases, J lost 5 bases, and 17 bases lay in between. This CDR3 is built from 14 residues. Germline V gives CDR1 LNHDA, CDR2 SQIVND (reference sequence). CDR3 DNA sequence: TGTGCCAGTAATAACATCCCTACTACTTATGGCTACACCTTC. Translation gives CASNNIPTTYGYTF. The full variable domain, completed using reference TRBV19 and TRBJ1-2, is DGGITQSPKYLFRKEGQNVTLSCEQNLNHDAMYWYRQDPGQGLRLIYYSQIVNDFQKGDIAEGYSVSREKKESFPLTVTSAQKNPTAFYLCASNNIPTTYGYTFGSGTRLTVV.

This clone showed up just once. CDR3 in DNA: TGTGCCAGCAGTGAATCGTGGGACTTGATCACAGATACGCAGTATTTT. Its protein product is CASSESWDLITDTQYF. The chain is built from TRBV25-1 and TRBJ2-3; tentative D call: TRBD2 (6 bases). Germline values: CDR1 MGHDK, CDR2 SYGVNS. V gave up 1 base and J gave up 2 bases, with 13 bases separating them. The CDR3 is 16 residues long.